This T cell receptor beta chain was captured in a study of blood T cell repertoires in COVID-19. Sequenced by immunoSEQ multiplex PCR; TCRdb stores in-frame clones only, minus some. The sample lists some 97,000 clones, 80% to 95% seen once, with about 2.2% in the top ten. CDR1 is SGHVS and CDR2 is FQNEAQ in the germline V gene. V was cut by 2 bases and J by 7 bases, with 17 bases left in between. The CDR3 is made up of 15 amino acids. This receptor was taken from a man aged 45-60 years with active COVID-19. The sample taken for sequencing was peripheral blood. The V call is TRBV7-8, the J call TRBJ1-2; a possible D gene is TRBD1 (5 bases). CDR3 amino acids: CASSLQLGQGRGYTF. The CDR3 nucleotides read TGTGCCAGCAGCTTACAATTAGGGCAGGGTCGTGGCTACACCTTC.